The rows below give T cell receptor beta chains drawn from one sample of a study of cytomegalovirus exposure and HLA in healthy donors. Produced via immunoSEQ multiplex PCR; TCRdb's table is partial and in-frame only. The table shows over 85,000 clones, with roughly 86% occurring only once. The sample was PBMCs. The source is a man aged 35 to 55 in good health and CMV-seronegative. The CDR3 runs from the conserved cysteine through the conserved F or W. The D gene is left open where the match is weak. Expanded clones are given a class, and other clones once, few, many or no size at all.

v_gene: TRBV30; d_gene: .; j_gene: TRBJ1-1; abundance: .; CDR3nt: TGTGCCTGGACACCCCTCTCGGGGATGAACACTGAAGCTTTCTTT; CDR3aa: CAWTPLSGMNTEAFF
v_gene: TRBV4-1; d_gene: TRBD2; j_gene: TRBJ2-7; abundance: .; CDR3nt: TGCGCCAGCAGCCAAGTGGGACTAGCGGGTTATTCCTACGAGCAGTACTTC; CDR3aa: CASSQVGLAGYSYEQYF
v_gene: TRBV5-8; d_gene: .; j_gene: TRBJ1-6; abundance: .; CDR3nt: TGTGCCAGCAGCACAGGCAGGGCCAGCCTTAATTCACCCCTCCACTTT; CDR3aa: CASSTGRASLNSPLHF
v_gene: TRBV30; d_gene: .; j_gene: TRBJ2-7; abundance: .; CDR3nt: TGTGCCTGGAGTCCCGGTCCCTTTTACGAGCAGTACTTC; CDR3aa: CAWSPGPFYEQYF
v_gene: TRBV5-1; d_gene: TRBD1; j_gene: TRBJ2-7; abundance: .; CDR3nt: TGCGCCAGCAGCCCTGGACAGGGGATCTCCTACGAGCAGTACTTC; CDR3aa: CASSPGQGISYEQYF
v_gene: TRBV30; d_gene: .; j_gene: TRBJ2-2; abundance: .; CDR3nt: TGTGCCTTACAGAACACCGGGGAGCTGTTTTTT; CDR3aa: CALQNTGELFF
v_gene: TRBV6-1; d_gene: TRBD1; j_gene: TRBJ1-3; abundance: .; CDR3nt: TGTGCCAGCAGAGTGACAGGGGGATCTGGAAACACCATATATTTT; CDR3aa: CASRVTGGSGNTIYF
v_gene: TRBV5-1; d_gene: .; j_gene: TRBJ1-1; abundance: .; CDR3nt: TGCGCCAGCAGCTTGGACCCAGTCAGGTTAACTACTGAAGCTTTCTTT; CDR3aa: CASSLDPVRLTTEAFF
v_gene: TRBV9; d_gene: .; j_gene: TRBJ2-3; abundance: .; CDR3nt: TGTGCCAGCAGCGTAGCGGGGGATAGCACAGATACGCAGTATTTT; CDR3aa: CASSVAGDSTDTQYF
v_gene: TRBV7-8; d_gene: .; j_gene: TRBJ2-1; abundance: .; CDR3nt: TGTGCCAGCAGCTCCCTAGATGAGCAGTTCTTC; CDR3aa: CASSSLDEQFF
v_gene: TRBV7-2; d_gene: .; j_gene: TRBJ1-3; abundance: once; CDR3nt: TGTGCCAGCAGCTTATTGACTGTCGGAAACACCATATATTTT; CDR3aa: CASSLLTVGNTIYF
v_gene: TRBV5-1; d_gene: TRBD1; j_gene: TRBJ1-5; abundance: .; CDR3nt: TGCGCCAGCAGCAGGGGGCCCGGTCAGCCCCAGCATTTT; CDR3aa: CASSRGPGQPQHF
v_gene: TRBV5-6; d_gene: TRBD1; j_gene: TRBJ1-1; abundance: .; CDR3nt: TGTGCCAGCAGCTGGGGGACAGGGGTGGGGCTCACTGAAGCTTTCTTT; CDR3aa: CASSWGTGVGLTEAFF
v_gene: TRBV5-6; d_gene: TRBD1; j_gene: TRBJ1-4; abundance: .; CDR3nt: TGTGCCAGCAGCTCCGGACAGGGGGAGGGTGAAAAACTGTTTTTT; CDR3aa: CASSSGQGEGEKLFF
v_gene: TRBV19; d_gene: .; j_gene: TRBJ2-7; abundance: once; CDR3nt: TGTGCCAGTACCGGGGGTCTCTACGAGCAGTACTTC; CDR3aa: CASTGGLYEQYF
v_gene: TRBV10-3; d_gene: TRBD1; j_gene: TRBJ2-1; abundance: .; CDR3nt: TGTGCCATCAGTGGGCTACAGGGGACTGAGCAGTTCTTC; CDR3aa: CAISGLQGTEQFF
v_gene: TRBV5-6; d_gene: TRBD1; j_gene: TRBJ1-2; abundance: .; CDR3nt: TGTGCCAGCAGCTTGGTCGGGGCAGGGGGTATCTATGGCTACACCTTC; CDR3aa: CASSLVGAGGIYGYTF
v_gene: TRBV6-6; d_gene: .; j_gene: TRBJ2-7; abundance: .; CDR3nt: TGTGCCAGCAGCCGACCTGACAGTGCCTACGAGCAGTACTTC; CDR3aa: CASSRPDSAYEQYF
v_gene: TRBV2; d_gene: .; j_gene: TRBJ1-5; abundance: .; CDR3nt: TGTGCCAGCAGTGAAGAAACAGGGTTCAATCAGCCCCAGCATTTT; CDR3aa: CASSEETGFNQPQHF
v_gene: TRBV18; d_gene: .; j_gene: TRBJ1-1; abundance: .; CDR3nt: TGTGCCAGCTCTTCCGAAGGGGGTAACACTGAAGCTTTCTTT; CDR3aa: CASSSEGGNTEAFF